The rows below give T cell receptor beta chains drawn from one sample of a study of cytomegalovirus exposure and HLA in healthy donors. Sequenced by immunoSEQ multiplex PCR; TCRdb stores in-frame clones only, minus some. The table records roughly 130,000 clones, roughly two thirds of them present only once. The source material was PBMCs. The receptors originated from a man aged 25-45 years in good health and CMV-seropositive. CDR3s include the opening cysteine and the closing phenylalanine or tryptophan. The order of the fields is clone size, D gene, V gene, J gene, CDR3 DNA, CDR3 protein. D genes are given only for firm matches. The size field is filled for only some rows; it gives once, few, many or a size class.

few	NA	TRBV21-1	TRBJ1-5	TGTGCCAGCACTGTACATAGGATGATGGGACAGGGGGCGAGCAATCAGCCCCAGCATTTT	CASTVHRMMGQGASNQPQHF
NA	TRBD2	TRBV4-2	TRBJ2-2	TGTGCCAGCAGCCAAGTGGGAGGGGAACAGCCGAACACCGGGGAGCTGTTTTTT	CASSQVGGEQPNTGELFF
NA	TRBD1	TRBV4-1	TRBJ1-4	TGCGCCAGCAGCCGCGGACAGGGGGTTGAAAAACTGTTTTTT	CASSRGQGVEKLFF
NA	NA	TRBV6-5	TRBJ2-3	TGTGCCAGCAGTTACCCTCCCGGGACAAACTTAGATACGCAGTATTTT	CASSYPPGTNLDTQYF
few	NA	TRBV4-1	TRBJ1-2	TGCGCCAGCAGCCAAGACCCCCACAGAGCTAACTATGGCTACACCTTC	CASSQDPHRANYGYTF
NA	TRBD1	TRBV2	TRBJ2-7	TGTGCCAGCTGGGAGCCAGGGGGCAGGTACGAGCAGTACTTC	CASWEPGGRYEQYF
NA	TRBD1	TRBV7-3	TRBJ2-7	TGTGCCAGCAGGTACATGGGACAGTCCTACGAGCAGTACTTC	CASRYMGQSYEQYF
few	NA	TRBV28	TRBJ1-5	TGTGCCAGCAGTTCAGGGTTCCAGGGCAATCAGCCCCAGCATTTT	CASSSGFQGNQPQHF
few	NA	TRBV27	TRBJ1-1	TGTGCCAGCAGTTTCAGAGAGAGGGCTGAAGCTTTCTTT	CASSFRERAEAFF
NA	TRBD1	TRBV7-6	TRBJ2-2	TGTGCCAGCAGCCCCCTAACAGGGGGCGTAGGGACCGGGGAGCTGTTTTTT	CASSPLTGGVGTGELFF
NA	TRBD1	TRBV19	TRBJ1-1	TGTGCCAGCACTGTGGGGACAGGGAAGGACACTGAAGCTTTCTTT	CASTVGTGKDTEAFF
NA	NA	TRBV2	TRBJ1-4	TGTGCCAGCAGTCCTACGGAGGAAAAACTGTTTTTT	CASSPTEEKLFF
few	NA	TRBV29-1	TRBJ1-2	TGCAGCGTTGGAGGAGACCTCTATGGCTACACCTTC	CSVGGDLYGYTF
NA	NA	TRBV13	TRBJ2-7	TGTGCCAGCAGCTATCGATCTTCCTACTACGAGCAGTACTTC	CASSYRSSYYEQYF
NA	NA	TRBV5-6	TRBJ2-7	TGTGCCAGCAGCTTCGACAGATCCTACGAGCAGTACTTC	CASSFDRSYEQYF
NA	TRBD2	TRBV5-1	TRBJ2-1	TGCGCCAGCACCTTTGGTCTCCCGGGACTAGCGGAGATTATTCCCTACAATGAGCAGTTCTTC	CASTFGLPGLAEIIPYNEQFF
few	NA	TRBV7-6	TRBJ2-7	TGTGCCAGCAGCTTACAGGGGCCCTCCTACGAGCAGTACTTC	CASSLQGPSYEQYF
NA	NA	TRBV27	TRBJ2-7	TGTGCCAGCAGTTATAAGGCCACGGGTTCTGGCGAGCAGTACTTC	CASSYKATGSGEQYF
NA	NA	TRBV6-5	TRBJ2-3	TGTGCCAGCGGGCGCTTCCGGGATACGCAGTATTTT	CASGRFRDTQYF
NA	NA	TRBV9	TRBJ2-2	TGTGCCAGCAGCGTAGCTCGCACAGCCGCGAACACCGGGGAGCTGTTTTTT	CASSVARTAANTGELFF
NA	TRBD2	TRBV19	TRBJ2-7	TGTGCCAGTAGTATAGCCCAGGGACTAGCCTTGGAGCAGTACTTC	CASSIAQGLALEQYF
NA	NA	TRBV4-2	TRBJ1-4	TGTGCCAGCAGCCAAGCCCAGCAGGGAGGGGAAAAACTGTTTTTT	CASSQAQQGGEKLFF
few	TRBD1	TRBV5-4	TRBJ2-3	TGTGCCAGCAGCGCTGGGACAGGGGGCACAGATACGCAGTATTTT	CASSAGTGGTDTQYF
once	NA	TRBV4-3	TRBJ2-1	TGCGCCAGCAGCCACGTAAGCAGCGGACACAATGAGCAGTTCTTC	CASSHVSSGHNEQFF
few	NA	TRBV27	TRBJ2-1	TGTGCCAGCAGCTGGTCTAGTAGGAATGAGCAGTTCTTC	CASSWSSRNEQFF
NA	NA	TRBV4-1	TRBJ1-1	TGCGCCAGCAGCCAAGATTGGGGAGACACTGAAGCTTTCTTT	CASSQDWGDTEAFF
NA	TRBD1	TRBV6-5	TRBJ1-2	TGTGCCAGCATAACAGGGGGCGCGGTTGGCTACACCTTC	CASITGGAVGYTF
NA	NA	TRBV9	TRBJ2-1	TGTGCCAGCAGCAGACTCCAAAGCTCCTACAATGAGCAGTTCTTC	CASSRLQSSYNEQFF
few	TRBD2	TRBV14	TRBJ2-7	TGTGCCAGCAGCCACTTTGTTATCCCTAGCGGCCCCTACGAGCAGTACTTC	CASSHFVIPSGPYEQYF
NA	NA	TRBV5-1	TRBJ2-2	TGCGCCAGCAGCCTGACTCGGCGGGGTTCGAACACCGGGGAGCTGTTTTTT	CASSLTRRGSNTGELFF
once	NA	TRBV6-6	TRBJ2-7	TGTGCCAGCAGTTACTACGGCTCCTACGAGCAGTACTTC	CASSYYGSYEQYF
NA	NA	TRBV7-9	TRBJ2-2	TGTGCCAGCAGCTTCGGCCAGGTGGGGAACACCGGGGAGCTGTTTTTT	CASSFGQVGNTGELFF
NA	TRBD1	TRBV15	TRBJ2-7	TGTGCCACCAGCAACCTTCAGGGGGCCCCTCGCCTCTACGAGCAGTACTTC	CATSNLQGAPRLYEQYF
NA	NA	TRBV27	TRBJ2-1	TGTGCCAGTAGACCTTATCAGGGAAACACCTACAATGAGCAGTTCTTC	CASRPYQGNTYNEQFF
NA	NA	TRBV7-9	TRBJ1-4	TGTGCCAGCAGCCCTAGGGGGGGTAAAGGTGAAAAACTGTTTTTT	CASSPRGGKGEKLFF
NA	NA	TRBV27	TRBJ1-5	TGTGCCAGCAAACCGGGATCAGGCAGGCAGCCCCAGCATTTT	CASKPGSGRQPQHF
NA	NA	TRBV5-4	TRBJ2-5	TGTGCCAGCAGCTTGAATTGGGCCGGAGAGACCCAGTACTTC	CASSLNWAGETQYF
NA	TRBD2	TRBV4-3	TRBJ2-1	TGCGCCAGCAGCCATGAACTAGCGGGAGGGTACAATGAGCAGTTCTTC	CASSHELAGGYNEQFF
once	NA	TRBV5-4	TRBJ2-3	TGTGCCAGCAGCTTGACGAGCAGCACAGATACGCAGTATTTT	CASSLTSSTDTQYF
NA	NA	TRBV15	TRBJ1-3	TGTGCCACCAGCAGAGAAAATCGTTGGGGGGTTCGGTCTGGAAACACCATATATTTT	CATSRENRWGVRSGNTIYF
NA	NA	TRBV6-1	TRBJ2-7	TGTGCCAGCAGTGTCCGTGGGGGCGCCTACGAGCAGTACTTC	CASSVRGGAYEQYF
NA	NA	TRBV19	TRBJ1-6	TGTGCCAGTAGGGCGGGAACCGGAAATTCACCCCTCCACTTT	CASRAGTGNSPLHF
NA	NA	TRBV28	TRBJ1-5	TGTGCCAGCCAACTCCCAAATAGCAATCAGCCCCAGCATTTT	CASQLPNSNQPQHF
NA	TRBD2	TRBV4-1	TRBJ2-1	TGCGCCAGCAGCCAAGGGCTCCGGGACTACTCCTACAATGAGCAGTTCTTC	CASSQGLRDYSYNEQFF
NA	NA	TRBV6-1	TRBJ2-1	TGTGCCAGCGGCAGGGGAATGTTCAATGAGCAGTTCTTC	CASGRGMFNEQFF